The rows below give T cell receptor beta chains drawn from one sample of a study of cytomegalovirus exposure and HLA in healthy donors. Clones were read by immunoSEQ multiplex PCR, and TCRdb kept only the in-frame ones, dropping some. The table includes 100,000 to 150,000 clones, approximately 80% detected once. Sequenced sample: PBMCs. The receptor set was obtained from a man in his thirties or forties in good health and CMV-seropositive. CDR3s include the opening cysteine and the closing phenylalanine or tryptophan. The order of the fields is clone size, J gene, V gene, CDR3 protein. Not all rows give a size; the values are once, few, many and, for expanded clones, a class.

clone size: NA; J gene: TRBJ2-3; V gene: TRBV30; CDR3 protein: CAWSFAAGGSDTQYF
clone size: NA; J gene: TRBJ1-2; V gene: TRBV6-6; CDR3 protein: CASSYGSGGSYTF
clone size: NA; J gene: TRBJ1-2; V gene: TRBV7-9; CDR3 protein: CASRPGVGYGYTF
clone size: NA; J gene: TRBJ2-5; V gene: TRBV20-1; CDR3 protein: CSAREGWEQYF
clone size: NA; J gene: TRBJ1-2; V gene: TRBV14; CDR3 protein: CASSRTGLNYGYTF
clone size: NA; J gene: TRBJ2-3; V gene: TRBV5-1; CDR3 protein: CASSLSTGTDTQYF
clone size: NA; J gene: TRBJ2-7; V gene: TRBV6-1; CDR3 protein: CASSPGTVYEQYF
clone size: few; J gene: TRBJ2-1; V gene: TRBV6-5; CDR3 protein: CASSSIAGRSYNEQFF
clone size: NA; J gene: TRBJ1-2; V gene: TRBV5-5; CDR3 protein: CASSWGGQGNGYTF
clone size: NA; J gene: TRBJ2-1; V gene: TRBV6-5; CDR3 protein: CASSYVNWGSGNEQFF
clone size: NA; J gene: TRBJ2-7; V gene: TRBV5-1; CDR3 protein: CASSLWTVDKFYEQYF
clone size: NA; J gene: TRBJ2-6; V gene: TRBV9; CDR3 protein: CASSENPDRVSSGANGLTF
clone size: few; J gene: TRBJ2-3; V gene: TRBV10-1; CDR3 protein: CASSGSGGLDTQYF
clone size: NA; J gene: TRBJ1-2; V gene: TRBV5-1; CDR3 protein: CASSLDGTGFYGYTF
clone size: once; J gene: TRBJ2-4; V gene: TRBV10-1; CDR3 protein: CASSEAEGLAKNIQYF
clone size: NA; J gene: NA; V gene: TRBV28; CDR3 protein: CASRGSSYEQYF
clone size: NA; J gene: TRBJ1-4; V gene: TRBV27; CDR3 protein: CASRPDRWGRPQGLEKLFF
clone size: NA; J gene: TRBJ1-5; V gene: TRBV7-9; CDR3 protein: CASSSGQEYQPQHF
clone size: NA; J gene: TRBJ2-5; V gene: TRBV11-2; CDR3 protein: CASSRQETQYF
clone size: NA; J gene: TRBJ2-7; V gene: TRBV28; CDR3 protein: CASGTPGQVYEQYF
clone size: NA; J gene: TRBJ1-2; V gene: TRBV5-6; CDR3 protein: CASSPPGVYGYTF
clone size: NA; J gene: TRBJ1-3; V gene: TRBV6-6; CDR3 protein: CASSQDRGGNTIYF
clone size: few; J gene: TRBJ1-5; V gene: TRBV5-6; CDR3 protein: CASSLERAGGNQPQHF
clone size: NA; J gene: TRBJ2-3; V gene: TRBV27; CDR3 protein: CASSPGAGPGTDTQYF
clone size: NA; J gene: TRBJ1-2; V gene: TRBV2; CDR3 protein: CASSQGTFADYGYTF
clone size: NA; J gene: TRBJ1-2; V gene: TRBV10-2; CDR3 protein: CASSAETGFGYTF
clone size: NA; J gene: TRBJ1-2; V gene: TRBV5-1; CDR3 protein: CASSSQQGDYGYTF
clone size: NA; J gene: TRBJ2-5; V gene: TRBV27; CDR3 protein: CASQSFPFERGGTQYF
clone size: NA; J gene: TRBJ1-6; V gene: TRBV7-2; CDR3 protein: CASSNRDSYNSPLHF
clone size: NA; J gene: NA; V gene: TRBV29-1; CDR3 protein: CSAGYRDRGSHEQYF
clone size: NA; J gene: TRBJ1-1; V gene: TRBV12-5; CDR3 protein: CASGLVRTGWHTEAFF
clone size: NA; J gene: TRBJ2-3; V gene: TRBV5-1; CDR3 protein: CASSSGQGSDTQYF
clone size: NA; J gene: TRBJ1-1; V gene: TRBV6-1; CDR3 protein: CASTLSGGAEAFF
clone size: NA; J gene: TRBJ1-2; V gene: TRBV10-1; CDR3 protein: CASSGTVMDLLNPNYGYTF
clone size: NA; J gene: TRBJ1-6; V gene: TRBV6-1; CDR3 protein: CASSAGFSSPLHF
clone size: NA; J gene: TRBJ2-3; V gene: TRBV5-1; CDR3 protein: CASSQSDRSDTQYF
clone size: once; J gene: TRBJ2-3; V gene: TRBV6-5; CDR3 protein: CASSSLAGGSDTQYF
clone size: NA; J gene: TRBJ1-1; V gene: TRBV9; CDR3 protein: CASSPDIQGGNTEAFF
clone size: NA; J gene: TRBJ2-2; V gene: TRBV19; CDR3 protein: CASSIGTGKTGELFF
clone size: NA; J gene: TRBJ2-7; V gene: TRBV9; CDR3 protein: CASSVSGGDIYEQYF
clone size: NA; J gene: TRBJ2-3; V gene: TRBV5-6; CDR3 protein: CASSRDRGGTDTQYF
clone size: NA; J gene: TRBJ2-5; V gene: TRBV28; CDR3 protein: CTSSSDSKETQYF
clone size: few; J gene: TRBJ2-1; V gene: TRBV7-3; CDR3 protein: CASSLIPRGYNEQFF
clone size: NA; J gene: TRBJ2-1; V gene: TRBV9; CDR3 protein: CASSPGLAGGSSYNEQFF
clone size: NA; J gene: TRBJ2-7; V gene: TRBV5-6; CDR3 protein: CASSGRGDYEQYF
clone size: NA; J gene: TRBJ1-5; V gene: TRBV1; CDR3 protein: CTPRRGDGIRGNNQPQHF
clone size: NA; J gene: TRBJ1-3; V gene: TRBV6-5; CDR3 protein: CASGEDSGNTIYF
clone size: NA; J gene: TRBJ2-7; V gene: TRBV19; CDR3 protein: CASSPWTGSNTYEQYF
clone size: NA; J gene: TRBJ2-4; V gene: TRBV7-3; CDR3 protein: CASSSGTGGTNIQYF
clone size: NA; J gene: TRBJ2-7; V gene: TRBV6-1; CDR3 protein: CASSTSEYNSYEQYF
clone size: NA; J gene: TRBJ1-1; V gene: TRBV7-8; CDR3 protein: CASSRGTTNTEAFF
clone size: NA; J gene: TRBJ1-5; V gene: TRBV30; CDR3 protein: CAWSRNRVNQPQHF
clone size: once; J gene: TRBJ1-6; V gene: TRBV5-6; CDR3 protein: CASSLGSYNSPLHF
clone size: NA; J gene: TRBJ1-6; V gene: TRBV6-1; CDR3 protein: CASSERTGSSPLHF
clone size: once; J gene: TRBJ2-1; V gene: TRBV11-1; CDR3 protein: CASSLLAGGPNEQFF
clone size: NA; J gene: TRBJ1-6; V gene: TRBV30; CDR3 protein: CAWAAGQGDSPLHF
clone size: once; J gene: TRBJ2-3; V gene: TRBV2; CDR3 protein: CASSEIGLAGVPDTDTQYF
clone size: NA; J gene: TRBJ1-5; V gene: TRBV2; CDR3 protein: CASTVGLSQPQHF
clone size: few; J gene: TRBJ1-5; V gene: TRBV15; CDR3 protein: CATSKNTGGGQPQHF